These 20 T cell receptor beta chains originate from one sample sequenced in a study of blood T cell repertoires in COVID-19. Generated by immunoSEQ multiplex PCR, the TCRdb table keeps only in-frame clones and is missing some. This table has more than 60,000 clones, 82% appearing once. Sample: peripheral blood. The receptor source for this set is a man in his sixties with acute or convalescent COVID-19.

The chain joins TRBV10-3 to TRBJ2-6; 7 positions match TRBD1. Germline V lookup: CDR1 ENHRY, CDR2 SYGVKD. The length of the CDR3 is 18 residues. V lost 2 bases, J lost 4 bases, and 11 bases stayed unmatched. CDR3 coding DNA: TGTGCCATCAGTGAGCTAAGACAGGGCGTCGGAGGGGCCAACGTCCTGACTTTC. Encoded protein: CAISELRQGVGGANVLTF.

The V call is TRBV11-3, the J call TRBJ2-5, with D perhaps TRBD2 (6 bases). Trimming cost V 2 bases and J 5 bases, with 9 bases left between them. The CDR3 has 13 amino acids. Germline CDR1 and CDR2: SGHNT and YENEEA. CDR3 amino acids: CASSLIREETQYF. In nucleotides, the CDR3 is TGTGCCAGCAGCTTAATACGGGAGGAGACCCAGTACTTC. The full variable domain, with the rest looked up from reference TRBV11-3 and TRBJ2-5, is EAGVVQSPRYKIIEKKQPVAFWCNPISGHNTLYWYLQNLGQGPELLIRYENEEAVDDSQLPKDRFSAERLKGVDSTLKIQPAELGDSAVYLCASSLIREETQYFGPGTRLLVL.

This clone was detected a few times. V is TRBV6-5 and J is TRBJ2-1; D is perhaps TRBD2 (6 bases). In germline, CDR1 is MNHEY, CDR2 SVGAGI. V was pared by 7 bases and J by 3 bases, with 13 bases between. The length of the CDR3 is 14 residues. The CDR3 region is CASNQGLDYNEQFF. CDR3 nucleotide sequence: TGTGCCAGCAATCAGGGACTGGACTACAATGAGCAGTTCTTC.

The chain couples TRBV5-4 to TRBJ2-7; 8 bases fit TRBD1. The CDR3 consists of 15 residues. Germline CDR1 and CDR2: SGHNT and YYREEE (reference sequence). Trimming took 5 bases from V and 3 from J; bases not matched to a gene: 10. In DNA form, the CDR3 reads TGTGCCAGCAGTAAGGAGGGACAGGTTCTCTACGAGCAGTACTTC. It specifies CASSKEGQVLYEQYF.

V usage is TRBV28 and J usage is TRBJ2-1; the match to TRBD2 covers 15 bases. CDR3 length: 16 amino acids. The V segment lost 6 bases and the J segment 6 bases; nucleotides outside the gene matches: 6. CDR1 is MDHEN and CDR2 is SYDVKM in the germline V gene. The DNA for the CDR3 is TGTGCCAGCAGAAGCGGACTAGCGGGAGGGAGCAATGAGCAGTTCTTC. Translated, it gives CASRSGLAGGSNEQFF.

This sequence joins TRBV7-2 and TRBJ2-5, with 10 bases matching TRBD2. The CDR3 length is 16 residues. Germline V lookup: CDR1 SGHTA, CDR2 FQGNSA. Germline trimming cut 5 bases from V and 4 bases from J; bases unmatched to any gene: 10. CDR3 amino acids: CASSPFAAGGPETQYF. The CDR3 DNA follows: TGTGCCAGCAGCCCTTTTGCAGCGGGAGGGCCAGAGACCCAGTACTTC.

The chain links TRBV24-1 to TRBJ2-2; 9 nucleotides agree with TRBD2. Germline loops: CDR1 KGHDR, CDR2 SFDVKD. The V gene end was trimmed by 2 bases and the J gene end by 0 bases; junction bases not matched to a gene: 15. This CDR3 is 21 amino acids long. The CDR3 loop reads CATSDSAGGAGGNSNTGELFF. Written as DNA, the CDR3 is TGTGCCACCAGTGATTCCGCCGGGGGGGCGGGAGGGAATTCGAACACCGGGGAGCTGTTTTTT.

The chain's CDR3 is CASRSPAGGHGYTF. The CDR3 nucleotides read TGTGCCAGCAGATCCCCGGCAGGGGGGCATGGCTACACCTTC. The chain has TRBV27 and TRBJ1-2, with TRBD1 matching over 7 bases. Germline lookup yields CDR1 MNHEY and CDR2 SMNVEV (reference sequence). The CDR3 contains 14 residues. V lost 6 bases to trimming and J lost 6 bases; unmatched junction nucleotides: 10.

This chain connects TRBV25-1 to TRBJ1-1; 9 nucleotides align to TRBD1. CDR1 MGHDK and CDR2 SYGVNS come from the germline V gene. This CDR3 comprises 15 residues. After removal of 1 base from V and 5 bases from J, the junction contained 5 bases not matched to a gene. In nucleotides, the CDR3 is TGTGCCAGCAGTGAATGGGGACAGGGAAGGACTGAAGCTTTCTTT. Translated, it gives CASSEWGQGRTEAFF.

This chain connects TRBV28 to TRBJ1-4, with 7 bases matching TRBD1. The CDR3 has 15 residues. CDR1 and CDR2 from the germline V gene are MDHEN and SYDVKM. J lost 5 bases, V lost 6 bases, and 9 bases had no gene match. This CDR3 reads CASSPPTGTNEKLFF. CDR3 coding DNA: TGTGCCAGCAGCCCCCCGACAGGGACAAATGAAAAACTGTTTTTT.

The V and J genes are TRBV5-1 and TRBJ2-3, with a possible D match to TRBD1 (6 bases). Germline assignment: CDR1 SGHRS and CDR2 YFSETQ. CDR3 length: 14 amino acids. Trimming pared 0 bases from V and 3 bases from J, leaving 8 bases between. The CDR3 here is CASSLDRGTDTQYF. The CDR3 DNA reads TGCGCCAGCAGCTTGGATAGGGGGACAGATACGCAGTATTTT.

On this clone itself: Other DNA sequences from this sample encode an identical CDR3 as well. The V and J genes are TRBV5-1 and TRBJ1-1; 10 bases are a match to TRBD1. This CDR3 spans 13 amino acids. CDR1 and CDR2 (germline): SGHRS, YFSETQ. After removal of 3 bases from V and 6 bases from J, the junction contained 2 bases not matched to a gene. This CDR3 is CASSSGQGAEAFF. In nucleotides, the CDR3 is TGCGCCAGCAGCTCCGGACAGGGGGCTGAAGCTTTCTTT.

The V and J genes are TRBV4-1 and TRBJ2-1; a weak D match, TRBD1 (6 bases). The CDR3 spans 14 residues. The V end lost 1 base, the J end lost 2 bases, and 6 bases lay between the germline ends. Germline V gene lookup returns CDR1 MGHRA and CDR2 YSYEKL. The CDR3 sequence is CASSQGDTYNEQFF. The CDR3 nucleotides read TGCGCCAGCAGCCAAGGGGACACCTACAATGAGCAGTTCTTC.

The chain combines TRBV24-1 with TRBJ2-5, with 10 nucleotides matching TRBD1. Germline V gene lookup returns CDR1 KGHDR and CDR2 SFDVKD. Trimming removed 4 bases from V and 4 bases from J; junction bases left unmatched: 8. The CDR3 extends over 16 amino acids. CDR3 residues: CATSDSQGQGRETQYF. The CDR3 DNA sequence: TGTGCCACCAGTGACTCACAGGGACAGGGGCGAGAGACCCAGTACTTC.

V is TRBV19 and J is TRBJ1-6; D might be TRBD1 (5 bases). This CDR3 comprises 13 residues. The germline V gene has CDR1 LNHDA and CDR2 SQIVND (reference sequence). V lost 7 bases, J lost 3 bases, and 7 bases lay in between. The CDR3 loop reads CASTGFYNSPLHF. DNA of the CDR3: TGTGCCAGTACAGGGTTCTATAATTCACCCCTCCACTTT.

The chain is built from TRBV9 and TRBJ2-3; TRBD2 matches 7 bases. Germline V lookup: CDR1 SGDLS, CDR2 YYNGEE. This CDR3 contains 18 residues. The V and J ends lost 4 bases and 0 bases, in that order; junction bases with no gene match: 14. CDR3 coding DNA: TGTGCCAGCAGCTCCCGGGGAGGGATGGATAAAAGCACAGATACGCAGTATTTT. The encoded protein is CASSSRGGMDKSTDTQYF. Using reference TRBV9 and TRBJ2-3 for the parts outside the CDR3, the full variable domain is DSGVTQTPKHLITATGQRVTLRCSPRSGDLSVYWYQQSLDQGLQFLIQYYNGEERAKGNILERFSAQQFPDLHSELNLSSLELGDSALYFCASSSRGGMDKSTDTQYFGPGTRLTVL.

V gene TRBV29-1 combines with J gene TRBJ1-3; 11 positions match TRBD1. V lost 6 bases, J lost 6 bases, and 4 bases stayed unmatched. Germline V gives CDR1 SQVTM, CDR2 ANQGSEA. The CDR3 extends over 13 amino acids. As DNA, the CDR3 is TGCAGCGTACGGACAGGGGGCGAAAACACCATATATTTT. The encoded protein is CSVRTGGENTIYF.

This clone was seen a few times. V and J are TRBV14 and TRBJ2-1; D gene unclear. The CDR3 sequence is 12 residues long. The V end was cut by 4 bases, the J end by 7 bases, with 8 bases between. CDR1 is SGHDN, CDR2 FVKESK, per germline. The CDR3 DNA is TGTGCCAGCAGCCCGCGTTGGAATGAGCAGTTCTTC. Translated, it gives CASSPRWNEQFF.

The chain carries TRBV28 and TRBJ2-7; D is uncertain. CDR3 size: 11 residues. From germline, CDR1 is MDHEN and CDR2 SYDVKM. The ends were cut back, 2 bases at V and 5 bases at J, with 4 bases in the middle. CDR3 coding DNA: TGTGCCAGCAGTTTAATCAACGAGCAGTACTTC. This gives the protein CASSLINEQYF. Filled out from reference TRBV28 and TRBJ2-7, the complete variable domain reads DVKVTQSSRYLVKRTGEKVFLECVQDMDHENMFWYRQDPGLGLRLIYFSYDVKMKEKGDIPEGYSVSREKKERFSLILESASTNQTSMYLCASSLINEQYFGPGTRLTVT.

This clone occurred once. The V and J genes are TRBV7-2 and TRBJ2-6, with D possibly TRBD1 on 5 matching bases. Germline CDR1 reads SGHTA; CDR2 reads FQGNSA. The CDR3 covers 16 residues. V gave up 2 bases and J gave up 3 bases, with 11 bases separating them. In DNA form, the CDR3 reads TGTGCCAGCAGCTTACAGGGAAGGATTGGGGCCAACGTCCTGACTTTC. Its translation is CASSLQGRIGANVLTF.